A single sample is the source of the 29 T cell receptor beta chains below, sequenced in a study of yellow fever vaccine responses in identical twins. TCRdb re-analysed the RT-PCR reads in MiXCR, keeping a single row per CDR3 protein. The table has about 19,000 distinct CDR3 sequences, roughly 70% seen once. Here the sequenced sample was T cells from blood (PBMCs), unsorted or a sorted subset (not recorded which), taken before or after yellow fever vaccination (not recorded which). Every receptor here comes from a woman aged 18 to 35 who received the yellow fever vaccine.

This rearrangement joins TRBV7-3 to TRBJ2-1, with D perhaps matching TRBD2 (5 bases). Between the trimmed V and J ends, which lost 2 bases and 9 bases, there was a span of 11 bases. Germline V gives CDR1 SGHTA, CDR2 FQGTGA. The CDR3 covers 13 residues. The CDR3, as DNA: TGTGCCAGCAGCTTATCTTGGGCGGGTGAGCAGTTCTTC. Translated, it gives CASSLSWAGEQFF.

V gene TRBV7-9 combines with J gene TRBJ2-7; 8 bases fit TRBD2. Germline V CDR1 and CDR2: SEHNR, FQNEAQ (reference sequence). The CDR3 has 13 residues. V dropped 6 bases and J dropped 6; count of bases not matched to a gene: 7. CDR3 nucleotide sequence: TGTGCCAGCAGTAGGACTAGCTCCACCGAGCAGTACTTC. Encoded protein: CASSRTSSTEQYF. Full variable domain (missing parts from reference TRBV7-9 and TRBJ2-7): DTGVSQNPRHKITKRGQNVTFRCDPISEHNRLYWYRQTLGQGPEFLTYFQNEAQLEKSRLLSDRFSAERPKGSFSTLEIQRTEQGDSAMYLCASSRTSSTEQYFGPGTRLTVT.

This clonotype was seen once. The chain employs TRBV29-1 and TRBJ2-3; TRBD1 is a possible D gene (6 bases). The CDR3 consists of 13 residues. V was clipped by 3 bases and J by 4 bases, with 11 bases between them. CDR1 SQVTM and CDR2 ANQGSEA come from the germline V gene. In DNA, the CDR3 is TGCAGCGTTGATCTGGGGGCCTCAGATACGCAGTATTTT. Protein product: CSVDLGASDTQYF.

The chain combines TRBV2 with TRBJ1-4; D is unclear. V dropped 6 bases and J dropped 6 bases, with 14 bases sitting between them. The CDR3 consists of 14 residues. Germline CDR1 and CDR2: SNHLY and FYNNEI. Here the CDR3 reads CASSELGFDEKLFF. The CDR3 DNA is TGTGCCAGCAGCGAACTGGGTTTCGATGAAAAACTGTTTTTT. Together with reference TRBV2 and TRBJ1-4, the CDR3 gives the full variable domain: EPEVTQTPSHQVTQMGQEVILRCVPISNHLYFYWYRQILGQKVEFLVSFYNNEISEKSEIFDDQFSVERPDGSNFTLKIRSTKLEDSAMYFCASSELGFDEKLFFGSGTQLSVL.

The chain carries TRBV27 and TRBJ2-3, with 7 bases aligning to TRBD1. Germline loops: CDR1 MNHEY, CDR2 SMNVEV (reference sequence). V lost 2 bases and J lost 8; bases outside the gene matches: 7. The CDR3 is made up of 14 amino acids. The CDR3 loop reads CASSLGGQKATQYF. The CDR3, as DNA: TGTGCCAGCAGTTTAGGGGGACAGAAAGCTACGCAGTATTTT.

J is TRBJ2-1 and V is TRBV29-1; 10 nucleotides align to TRBD1. V lost 6 bases and J lost 4; bases outside the gene matches: 9. CDR1 and CDR2 from the germline V gene are SQVTM and ANQGSEA. The length of the CDR3 is 15 residues. The CDR3 region has the DNA TGCAGCGTGAAACTCGGACAGGGGGGATACAATGAGCAGTTCTTC. Encoded protein: CSVKLGQGGYNEQFF.

V gene TRBV29-1 combines with J gene TRBJ2-2, with 8 bases matching TRBD1. Trimming cost V 3 bases and J 5 bases; bases outside gene matches: 5. Germline lookup yields CDR1 SQVTM and CDR2 ANQGSEA. The CDR3 totals 14 residues. CDR3 coding DNA: TGCAGCGTTGAGGAAAACAGGGGGACCGGGGAGCTGTTTTTT. Its translation is CSVEENRGTGELFF.

In regard to this clonotype: The junction shows a germline mismatch at one end, possibly a read error. The rearrangement uses TRBV2 and TRBJ2-4; D is possibly TRBD2 (6 bases). This CDR3 contains 16 residues. Germline CDR1 reads SNHLY; CDR2 reads FYNNEI. The CDR3 DNA reads as TGTGCCAGCAGAGAAGAACTAGCCCTTCCCAAAAACATTCAGTACTTC. Its protein is CASREELALPKNIQYF.

The chain joins TRBV24-1 to TRBJ2-7; D gene ambiguous. V lost 6 bases and J lost 0, with 8 bases in between. In germline, CDR1 is KGHDR, CDR2 SFDVKD. The CDR3 extends over 13 amino acids. This chain's CDR3 is CATSSHSSYEQYF. The DNA for the CDR3 is TGTGCCACCAGTAGTCACAGCTCCTACGAGCAGTACTTC.

The rearrangement joins TRBV15 to TRBJ2-1; D is ambiguous. The germline V and J ends were trimmed by 6 bases and 7 bases, with 16 bases remaining between them. In germline, CDR1 is LNHNV, CDR2 YYDKDF (reference sequence). The CDR3 has 14 residues. CDR3 protein: CATSRRLQINEQFF. The CDR3 DNA is TGTGCCACCAGTCGCCGTCTGCAGATAAATGAGCAGTTCTTC.

This chain links TRBV6-2 or TRBV6-3 with TRBJ2-7; D gene uncertain. The V gene's germline CDR1 is MNHEY and CDR2 SVGEGT. Trimming stripped 2 bases from V and 5 bases from J, with 13 bases between. This CDR3 has 14 amino acids. CDR3: CASSYPSLHDEQYV. The DNA of the CDR3 is TGTGCCAGCAGTTACCCCTCACTTCACGACGAGCAGTACGTC.

The chain links TRBV11-1 to TRBJ1-2; 8 bases agree with TRBD1. V was pared by 1 base and J by 11 bases, with 9 bases of the junction left unmatched. Germline V lookup: CDR1 SGHAT, CDR2 FQDESV (reference sequence). CDR3 size: 14 residues. The CDR3 protein is CASSLGTGIPGYTF. The CDR3 DNA reads TGTGCCAGCAGCTTAGGGACAGGGATCCCTGGTTACACCTTC.

V gene TRBV12-3 or TRBV12-4 combines with J gene TRBJ2-7, with D perhaps matching TRBD1 (6 bases). The V end was cut by 6 bases, the J end by 4 bases, with 10 bases between. This CDR3 is 12 amino acids long. CDR3 nucleotide sequence: TGTGCCAGCAGCCCGGACAGATACGAGCAGTACTTC. Protein product: CASSPDRYEQYF.

CDR3: CSVLSTDTQYF. CDR3 bases: TGCAGCGTTCTTAGCACAGATACGCAGTATTTT. The chain joins TRBV29-1 to TRBJ2-3; D uncertain. In germline, CDR1 is SQVTM, CDR2 ANQGSEA. CDR3 length equals 11 residues. V dropped 5 bases and J dropped 0 bases, with 3 bases sitting between them.

This clonotype was found once. This sequence joins TRBV24-1 and TRBJ2-3, with 8 bases identical to TRBD2. From germline, CDR1 is KGHDR and CDR2 SFDVKD. J was trimmed by 3 bases and V by 9 bases; bases with no gene match: 7. CDR3 length: 14 residues. In DNA, the CDR3 is TGTGCCACCGCCGAAGCGGGGGAGACAGATACGCAGTATTTT. Amino acids: CATAEAGETDTQYF.

This clonotype has a single count. The V gene is TRBV18, the J gene TRBJ2-3; D not certain. V was cut by 3 bases and J by 4 bases, with 5 bases left in between. Germline V gene sequence: CDR1 KGHSH, CDR2 LQKENI. This CDR3 contains 12 residues. The CDR3 DNA reads TGTGCCAGCTCACCGGGCTCAGATACGCAGTATTTT. Protein sequence: CASSPGSDTQYF.

This clonotype has a single count. The rearrangement uses TRBV28 and TRBJ1-4; 10 bases fit TRBD1. V dropped 8 bases and J dropped 7; count of bases not matched to a gene: 7. Germline V CDR1 and CDR2: MDHEN, SYDVKM. The CDR3 loop spans 14 amino acids. In DNA form, the CDR3 reads TGTGCCAGCGAGACAGGGGGCAGTGGTGAAAAACTGTTTTTT. It translates to CASETGGSGEKLFF.

The CDR3 DNA follows: TGTGCCATCAGACACGACGGCTACGAGCAGTACTTC. Protein sequence: CAIRHDGYEQYF. The chain uses TRBV10-3 and TRBJ2-7; D remains unclear. This CDR3 comprises 12 residues. Germline V gene sequence: CDR1 ENHRY, CDR2 SYGVKD. V was trimmed by 6 bases and J by 3 bases, leaving 9 bases between them.

The rearrangement uses TRBV24-1 and TRBJ2-1, with a possible D match to TRBD2 (5 bases). The CDR3 has 14 residues. V was trimmed by 6 bases and J by 4 bases, leaving 12 bases between them. CDR1 and CDR2 from the germline V gene are KGHDR and SFDVKD. The CDR3 is CATSIGGSYNEQFF. CDR3 coding DNA: TGTGCCACCAGTATTGGCGGGTCTTACAATGAGCAGTTCTTC.

The CDR3 DNA follows: TGTGCCAGCAGTTCCCAGGGTAGTGGGTACGAGCAGTACTTC. It codes for CASSSQGSGYEQYF. This chain connects TRBV12-3 or TRBV12-4 to TRBJ2-7; tentative D call: TRBD1 (5 bases). The germline V and J ends were trimmed by 4 bases and 4 bases, with 14 bases remaining between them. This CDR3 region has 14 residues.

The rearrangement uses TRBV5-4 and TRBJ1-6; 7 nucleotides line up with TRBD1. CDR1 is SGHNT, CDR2 YYREEE, per germline (reference sequence). Trimming removed 4 bases from V and 11 bases from J; junction bases left unmatched: 6. The length of the CDR3 is 13 residues. The CDR3 sequence is CASSPSTGPPLHF. The CDR3 bases are TGTGCCAGCAGCCCTTCGACAGGGCCACCCCTCCACTTT.

This clonotype was seen just once. The chain joins TRBV24-1 to TRBJ2-3; either TRBD1 or TRBD2 may supply D (5 bases each). Germline V CDR1 and CDR2: KGHDR, SFDVKD. This CDR3 comprises 16 residues. V was cut by 2 bases and J by 2 bases, with 13 bases left in between. CDR3 region: CATSDSRGRTTDTQYF. In nucleotides, the CDR3 is TGTGCCACCAGTGATTCGAGGGGACGGACCACAGATACGCAGTATTTT.

The J gene is TRBJ2-1, the V gene TRBV29-1; D is perhaps TRBD1 (6 bases). Germline CDR1 is SQVTM and CDR2 is ANQGSEA. The CDR3 length is 13 residues. V lost 1 base and J lost 7, with 11 bases in between. The CDR3 here is CSVEGQAPNEQFF. CDR3 nucleotide sequence: TGCAGCGTTGAAGGACAGGCACCGAATGAGCAGTTCTTC.

This rearrangement joins TRBV6-1 to TRBJ2-2; weak D call: TRBD2 (6 bases). Trimming cost V 7 bases and J 4 bases, with 10 bases left between them. The germline V gene encodes CDR1 MNHNS and CDR2 SASEGT. This CDR3 spans 13 amino acids. In DNA form, the CDR3 reads TGTGCCAGCATGGGTAGCGGCACCGGGGAGCTGTTTTTT. The encoded protein is CASMGSGTGELFF.

This clonotype was observed a single time. The rearrangement joins TRBV12-3 or TRBV12-4 to TRBJ2-1; TRBD1 is a possible D gene (5 bases). CDR3 length: 12 residues. Trimming stripped 7 bases from V and 6 bases from J, with 10 bases between. The CDR3 coding sequence is TGTGCCAGCACCCAACAGGTCAATGAGCAGTTCTTC. This codes for CASTQQVNEQFF.

The chain combines TRBV7-6 with TRBJ2-7, with D possibly matching TRBD2 (6 bases). The V and J ends lost 3 bases and 1 base respectively, with 13 bases between them. The CDR3 is 15 residues long. Germline values: CDR1 SGHVS, CDR2 FNYEAQ. The CDR3 spells CASSFTRERSYEQYF. The CDR3 DNA reads as TGTGCCAGCAGCTTTACACGGGAGCGATCCTACGAGCAGTACTTC.

V usage is TRBV18 and J usage is TRBJ2-3; 9 bases agree with TRBD1. Trimming at V came to 0 bases and at J to 7 bases, leaving 5 bases not matched to a gene. Germline assignment: CDR1 KGHSH and CDR2 LQKENI. The CDR3 has 15 amino acids. CDR3 DNA sequence: TGTGCCAGCTCACCACCGGGACAGGGAATAAATACGCAGTATTTT. The encoded protein is CASSPPGQGINTQYF.

The rearrangement uses TRBV12-3 or TRBV12-4 and TRBJ1-3; tentative D call: TRBD1 (5 bases). The CDR3 totals 11 residues. Trimming shortened V by 7 bases and J by 8 bases, and 9 bases separated the two germline ends. The CDR3, as DNA: TGTGCCAGCACCCGCAGGGACACCATATATTTT. Translation: CASTRRDTIYF.

The chain uses TRBV29-1 and TRBJ1-1, with D unresolved. Trimming took off 7 bases at V and 7 bases at J, with 10 bases between the two ends. Germline V gives CDR1 SQVTM, CDR2 ANQGSEA. The CDR3 has 10 amino acids. The CDR3 region has the DNA TGCAGCGCAGAACAGCATGAAGCTTTCTTT. This sequence encodes CSAEQHEAFF.